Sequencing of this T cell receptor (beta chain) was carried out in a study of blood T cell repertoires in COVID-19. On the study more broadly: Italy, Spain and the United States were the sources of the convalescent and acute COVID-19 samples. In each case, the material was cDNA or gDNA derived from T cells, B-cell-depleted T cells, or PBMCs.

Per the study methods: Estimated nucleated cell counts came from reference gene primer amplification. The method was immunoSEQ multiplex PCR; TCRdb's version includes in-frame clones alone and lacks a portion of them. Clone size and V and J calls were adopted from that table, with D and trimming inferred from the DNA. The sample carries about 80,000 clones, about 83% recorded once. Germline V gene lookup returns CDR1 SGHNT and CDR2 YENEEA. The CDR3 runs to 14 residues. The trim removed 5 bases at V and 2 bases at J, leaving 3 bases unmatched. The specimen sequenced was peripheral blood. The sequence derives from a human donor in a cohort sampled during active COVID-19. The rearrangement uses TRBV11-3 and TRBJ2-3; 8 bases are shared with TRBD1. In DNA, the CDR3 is TGTGCCAGCAGCGGGGACAGGCTCACAGATACGCAGTATTTT. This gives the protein CASSGDRLTDTQYF.